A single sample is the source of the 10 T cell receptor beta chains below, sequenced in a study of blood T cells in healthy people across ages. Together with a sample-barcoded 5' primer, a J-beta primer mix was included in a second PCR lasting about 7 to 11 cycles. MiXCR, applied by TCRdb to the 5' RACE reads, yields one record per CDR3 protein. Of more than 800,000 distinct CDR3 sequences listed, 29% are singletons. Material: blood. The receptors here all came from a woman of 80 years or more in good health.

This clonotype has ten or more counts. The chain couples TRBV4-2 to TRBJ1-4; D call uncertain. This CDR3 region has 12 residues. Deletions cut 0 bases from V and 7 bases from J, with 3 bases between. Germline values: CDR1 LGHNA, CDR2 YNFKEQ. This CDR3 reads CASSQDFEKLFF. DNA of the CDR3: TGTGCCAGCAGCCAAGATTTTGAAAAACTGTTTTTT.

This clonotype turned up a few times. The chain recombines TRBV12-3 or TRBV12-4 with TRBJ2-3; TRBD2 might be the D (7 bases). The CDR3 sequence is 17 residues long. The ends were cut back, 0 bases at V and 4 bases at J, with 17 bases in the middle. The CDR3 loop reads CASSLARGPPTADTQYF. CDR3 DNA sequence: TGTGCCAGCAGTTTAGCGCGGGGGCCCCCCACGGCAGATACGCAGTATTTT.

Comments on this clonotype: This may arise from a read error, as a much more abundant clone is one base away. V usage is TRBV12-3 or TRBV12-4 and J usage is TRBJ2-1; 8 bases map to TRBD1. CDR3 length equals 15 residues. Here the CDR3 reads CTSGLTGAFYNEQFF. DNA of the CDR3: TGTACCAGCGGCCTGACAGGGGCATTCTACAATGAGCAGTTCTTC.

This clonotype was seen ten or more times. The chain joins TRBV18 to TRBJ2-5; D ambiguous. There are 13 residues in the CDR3. The germline V and J ends were trimmed by 6 bases and 2 bases, with 10 bases remaining between them. Per germline, CDR1 KGHSH and CDR2 LQKENI. This CDR3 is CASSPDLQETQYF. CDR3 nucleotides: TGTGCCAGCTCCCCAGACCTGCAAGAGACCCAGTACTTC.

Details on this clonotype: A clone one base away is much larger, so this may be a read error. This chain connects TRBV18 to TRBJ2-5; TRBD1 might be the D (8 bases). The CDR3 spans 16 residues. Germline CDR1 reads KGHSH; CDR2 reads LQKENI. This CDR3 reads CASSLTTGDYQETHYF. CDR3 in DNA: TGTGCCAGCTCACTAACGACAGGGGACTATCAAGAGACCCACTACTTC.

This clonotype has ten or more counts. The chain links TRBV12-3 or TRBV12-4 to TRBJ2-7; D is perhaps TRBD1 (5 bases). This CDR3 has 13 residues. V dropped 8 bases and J dropped 0 bases, with 11 bases sitting between them. The CDR3 bases are TGTGCCAGCTCTTCGACAGTCTCCTACGAGCAGTACTTC. Translated: CASSSTVSYEQYF.

In regard to this clonotype: A much bigger clone sits one base away, suggesting this may be a read error. In DNA form, the CDR3 reads TGCGCCAGAGAAGCGGGGGGGATCACAGATACGCAGTATTTT. This codes for CAREAGGITDTQYF. The gene calls are TRBV5-1 and TRBJ2-3, with 10 bases identical to TRBD2. The CDR3 has 14 residues. V lost 8 bases, J lost 2 bases, and 5 bases stayed unmatched. The V gene's germline CDR1 is SGHRS and CDR2 YFSETQ.

The J gene is TRBJ2-1, the V gene TRBV7-9; D is possibly TRBD2 (5 bases). From germline, CDR1 is SEHNR and CDR2 FQNEAQ (reference sequence). V was trimmed by 1 base and J by 13 bases, leaving 11 bases between them. This CDR3 is built from 12 residues. The CDR3 protein is CASSLVEGLQFF. DNA of the CDR3: TGTGCCAGCAGCTTAGTCGAGGGCTTACAGTTCTTC.

Remarks on this clonotype: A much more abundant neighbour one base away suggests this may be a read error. V is TRBV14 and J is TRBJ1-2; D gene unclear. Per the germline V gene, CDR1 is SGHDN and CDR2 is FVKESK. The CDR3 extends over 15 amino acids. V lost 4 bases, J lost 4 bases, and 16 bases lay in between. CDR3 protein: CASSRAGSASYGYTF. The DNA of the CDR3 is TGTGCCAGCAGCCGAGCGGGAAGCGCCAGCTATGGCTACACCTTC. The full variable domain, completed using reference TRBV14 and TRBJ1-2, is EAGVTQFPSHSVIEKGQTVTLRCDPISGHDNLYWYRRVMGKEIKFLLHFVKESKQDESGMPNNRFLAERTGGTYSTLKVQPAELEDSGVYFCASSRAGSASYGYTFGSGTRLTVV.

The chain is built from TRBV13 and TRBJ2-2; D tentatively fits TRBD1 or TRBD2 (5 bases each). V gave up 6 bases and J gave up 4 bases, with 12 bases separating them. Germline V gene data show CDR1 as PRHDT and CDR2 as FYEKMQ (reference sequence). The CDR3 runs to 14 residues. CDR3 loop: CASRPGRITGELFF. CDR3 DNA: TGTGCCAGCAGGCCGGGACGGATCACCGGGGAGCTGTTTTTT.